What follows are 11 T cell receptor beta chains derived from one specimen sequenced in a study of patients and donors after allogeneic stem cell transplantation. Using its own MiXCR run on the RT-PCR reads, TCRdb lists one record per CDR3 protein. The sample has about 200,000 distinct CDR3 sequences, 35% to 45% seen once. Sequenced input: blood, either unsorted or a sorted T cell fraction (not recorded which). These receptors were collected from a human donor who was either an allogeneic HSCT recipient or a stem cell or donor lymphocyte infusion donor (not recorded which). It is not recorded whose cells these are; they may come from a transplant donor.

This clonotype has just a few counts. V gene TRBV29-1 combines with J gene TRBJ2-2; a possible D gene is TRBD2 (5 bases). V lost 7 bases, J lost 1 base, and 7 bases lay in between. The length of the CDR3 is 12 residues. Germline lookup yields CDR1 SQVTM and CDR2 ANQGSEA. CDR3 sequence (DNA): TGCAGCGCCGAGGGGAACACCGGGGAGCTGTTTTTT. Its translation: CSAEGNTGELFF.

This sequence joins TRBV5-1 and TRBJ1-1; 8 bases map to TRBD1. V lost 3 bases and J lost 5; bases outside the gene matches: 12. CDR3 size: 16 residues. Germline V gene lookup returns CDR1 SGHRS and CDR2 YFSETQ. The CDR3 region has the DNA TGCGCCAGCAGCTCCGAAGGACAGGGTCAGTGGACTGAAGCTTTCTTT. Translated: CASSSEGQGQWTEAFF.

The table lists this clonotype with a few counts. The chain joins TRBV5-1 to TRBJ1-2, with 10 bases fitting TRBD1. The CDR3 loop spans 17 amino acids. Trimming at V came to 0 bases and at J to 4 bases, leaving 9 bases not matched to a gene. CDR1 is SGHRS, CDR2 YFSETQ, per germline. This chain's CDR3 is CASSLALETGGVYGYTF. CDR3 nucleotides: TGCGCCAGCAGCTTGGCCTTAGAGACAGGGGGCGTCTATGGCTACACCTTC.

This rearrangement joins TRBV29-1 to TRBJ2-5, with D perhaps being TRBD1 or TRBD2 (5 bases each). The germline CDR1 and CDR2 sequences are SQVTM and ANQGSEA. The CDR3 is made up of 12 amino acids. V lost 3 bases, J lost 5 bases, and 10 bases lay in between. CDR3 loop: CSVETWGETQYF. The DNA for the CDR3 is TGCAGCGTTGAGACCTGGGGGGAGACCCAGTACTTC.

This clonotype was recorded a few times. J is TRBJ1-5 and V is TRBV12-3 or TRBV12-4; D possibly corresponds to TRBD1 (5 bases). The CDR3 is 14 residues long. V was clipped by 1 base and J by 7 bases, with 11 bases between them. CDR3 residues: CASSLGAGSQPQHF. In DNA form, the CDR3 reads TGTGCCAGCAGTTTAGGGGCAGGGAGCCAGCCCCAGCATTTT.

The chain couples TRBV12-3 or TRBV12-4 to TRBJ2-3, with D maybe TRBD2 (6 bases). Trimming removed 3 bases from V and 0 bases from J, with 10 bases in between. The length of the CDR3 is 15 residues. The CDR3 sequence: CASSLRDRSTDTQYF. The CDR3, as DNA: TGTGCCAGCAGTTTGCGGGACCGGAGCACAGATACGCAGTATTTT.

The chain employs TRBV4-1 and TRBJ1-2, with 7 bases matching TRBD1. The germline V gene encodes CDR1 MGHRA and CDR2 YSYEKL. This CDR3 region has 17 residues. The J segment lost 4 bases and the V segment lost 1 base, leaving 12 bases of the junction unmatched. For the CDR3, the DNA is TGCGCCAGCAGCCAAGGATCGAGGTACAGGGGAAGCTATGGCTACACCTTC. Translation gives CASSQGSRYRGSYGYTF.

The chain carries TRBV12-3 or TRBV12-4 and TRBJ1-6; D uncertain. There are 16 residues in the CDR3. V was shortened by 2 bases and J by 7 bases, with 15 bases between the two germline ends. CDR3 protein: CASSLSPGPFNSPLHF. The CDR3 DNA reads TGTGCCAGCAGTTTATCCCCCGGACCATTCAATTCACCCCTCCACTTT.

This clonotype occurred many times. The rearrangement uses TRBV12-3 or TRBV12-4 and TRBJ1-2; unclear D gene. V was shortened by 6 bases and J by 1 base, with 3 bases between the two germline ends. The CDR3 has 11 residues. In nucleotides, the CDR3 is TGTGCCAGCAGGGTTAACTATGGCTACACCTTC. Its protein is CASRVNYGYTF.

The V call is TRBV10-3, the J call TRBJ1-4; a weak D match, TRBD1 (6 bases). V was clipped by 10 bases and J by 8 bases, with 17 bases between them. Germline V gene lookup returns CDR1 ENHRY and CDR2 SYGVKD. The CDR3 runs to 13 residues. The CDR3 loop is CATQGAQGEKLFF. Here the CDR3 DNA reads TGTGCCACTCAAGGGGCACAGGGAGAAAAACTGTTTTTT.

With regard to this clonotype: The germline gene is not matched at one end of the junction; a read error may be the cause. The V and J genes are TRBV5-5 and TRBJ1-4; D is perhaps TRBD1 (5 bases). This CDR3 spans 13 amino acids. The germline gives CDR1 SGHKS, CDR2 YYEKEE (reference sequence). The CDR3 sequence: CASSQQENEQLFF. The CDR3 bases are TGTGCCAGCAGCCAACAGGAGAATGAACAACTGTTTTTT.